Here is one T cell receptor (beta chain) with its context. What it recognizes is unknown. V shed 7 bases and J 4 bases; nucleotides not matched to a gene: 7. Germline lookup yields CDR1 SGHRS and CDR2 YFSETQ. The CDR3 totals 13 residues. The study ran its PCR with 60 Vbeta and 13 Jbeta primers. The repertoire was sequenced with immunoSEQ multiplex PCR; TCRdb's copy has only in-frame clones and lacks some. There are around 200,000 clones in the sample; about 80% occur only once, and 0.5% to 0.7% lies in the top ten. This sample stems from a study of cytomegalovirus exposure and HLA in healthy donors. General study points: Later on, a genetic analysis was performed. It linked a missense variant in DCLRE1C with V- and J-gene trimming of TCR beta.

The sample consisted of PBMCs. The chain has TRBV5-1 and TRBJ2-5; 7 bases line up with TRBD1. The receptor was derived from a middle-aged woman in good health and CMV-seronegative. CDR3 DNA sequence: TGCGCCAGCGGCAGGGGGTCGGCAGAGACCCAGTACTTC. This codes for CASGRGSAETQYF.